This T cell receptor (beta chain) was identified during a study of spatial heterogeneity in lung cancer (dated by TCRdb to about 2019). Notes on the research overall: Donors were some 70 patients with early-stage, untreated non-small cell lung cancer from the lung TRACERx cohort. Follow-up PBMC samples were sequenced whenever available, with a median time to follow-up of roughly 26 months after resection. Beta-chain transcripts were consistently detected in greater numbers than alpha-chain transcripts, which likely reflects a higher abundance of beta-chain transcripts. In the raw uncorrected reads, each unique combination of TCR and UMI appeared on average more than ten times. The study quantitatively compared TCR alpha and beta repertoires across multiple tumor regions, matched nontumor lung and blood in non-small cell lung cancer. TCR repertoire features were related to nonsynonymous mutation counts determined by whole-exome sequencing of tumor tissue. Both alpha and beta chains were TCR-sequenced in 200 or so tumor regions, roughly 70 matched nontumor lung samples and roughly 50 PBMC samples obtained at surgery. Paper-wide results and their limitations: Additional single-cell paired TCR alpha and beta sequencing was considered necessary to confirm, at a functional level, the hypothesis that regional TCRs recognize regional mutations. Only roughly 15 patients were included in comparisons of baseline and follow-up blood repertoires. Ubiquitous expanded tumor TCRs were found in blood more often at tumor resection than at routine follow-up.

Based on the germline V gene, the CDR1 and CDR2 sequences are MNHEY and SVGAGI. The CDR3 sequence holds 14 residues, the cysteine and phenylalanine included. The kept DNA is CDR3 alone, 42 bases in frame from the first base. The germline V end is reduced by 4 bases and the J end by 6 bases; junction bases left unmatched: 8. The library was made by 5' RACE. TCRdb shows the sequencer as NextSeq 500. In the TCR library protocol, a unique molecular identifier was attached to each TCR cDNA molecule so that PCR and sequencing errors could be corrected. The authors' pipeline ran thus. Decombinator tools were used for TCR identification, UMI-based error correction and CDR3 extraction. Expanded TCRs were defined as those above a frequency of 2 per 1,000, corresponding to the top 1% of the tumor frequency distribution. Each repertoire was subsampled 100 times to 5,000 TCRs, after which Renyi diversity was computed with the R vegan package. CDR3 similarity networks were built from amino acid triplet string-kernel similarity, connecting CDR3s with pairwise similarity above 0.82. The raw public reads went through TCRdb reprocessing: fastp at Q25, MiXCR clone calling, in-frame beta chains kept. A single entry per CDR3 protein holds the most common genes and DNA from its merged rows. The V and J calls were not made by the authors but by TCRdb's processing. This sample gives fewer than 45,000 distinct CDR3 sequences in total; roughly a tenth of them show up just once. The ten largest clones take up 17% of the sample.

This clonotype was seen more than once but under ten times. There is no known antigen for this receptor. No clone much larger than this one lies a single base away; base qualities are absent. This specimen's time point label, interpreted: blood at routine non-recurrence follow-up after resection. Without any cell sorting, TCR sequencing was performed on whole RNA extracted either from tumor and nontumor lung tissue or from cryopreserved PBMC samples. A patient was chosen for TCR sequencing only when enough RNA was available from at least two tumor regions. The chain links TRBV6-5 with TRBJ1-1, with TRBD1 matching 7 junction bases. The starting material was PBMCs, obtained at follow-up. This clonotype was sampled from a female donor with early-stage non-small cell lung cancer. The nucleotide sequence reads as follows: TGTGCCAGCAGTTCCGGGACAGCCAAGGCTGAAGCTTTCTTT. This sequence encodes CASSSGTAKAEAFF.